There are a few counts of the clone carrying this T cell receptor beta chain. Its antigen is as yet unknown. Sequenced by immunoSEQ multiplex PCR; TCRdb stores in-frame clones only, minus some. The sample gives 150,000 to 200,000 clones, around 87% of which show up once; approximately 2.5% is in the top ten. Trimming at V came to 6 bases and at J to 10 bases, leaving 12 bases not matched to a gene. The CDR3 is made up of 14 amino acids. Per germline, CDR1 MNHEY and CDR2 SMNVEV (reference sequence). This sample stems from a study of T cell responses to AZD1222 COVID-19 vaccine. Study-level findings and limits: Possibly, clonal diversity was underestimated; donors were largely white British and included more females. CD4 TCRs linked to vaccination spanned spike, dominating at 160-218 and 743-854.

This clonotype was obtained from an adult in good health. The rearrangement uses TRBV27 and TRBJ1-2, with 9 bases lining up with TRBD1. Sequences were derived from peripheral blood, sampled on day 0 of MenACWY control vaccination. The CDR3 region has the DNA TGTGCCAGCAGCCTAACCGGGACAGGGCGACACTACACCTTC. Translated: CASSLTGTGRHYTF.